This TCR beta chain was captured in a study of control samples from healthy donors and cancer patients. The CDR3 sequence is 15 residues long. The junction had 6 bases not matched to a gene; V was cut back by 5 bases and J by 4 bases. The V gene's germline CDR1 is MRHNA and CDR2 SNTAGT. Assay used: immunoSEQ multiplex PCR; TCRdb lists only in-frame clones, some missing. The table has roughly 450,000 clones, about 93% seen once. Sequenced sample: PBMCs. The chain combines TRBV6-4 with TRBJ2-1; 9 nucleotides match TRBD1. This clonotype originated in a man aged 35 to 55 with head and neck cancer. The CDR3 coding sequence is TGTGCCAGCAGTATCGGGACAGGGCCATACAATGAGCAGTTCTTC. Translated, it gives CASSIGTGPYNEQFF.